The 30 T cell receptor beta chains listed next were all sequenced from one sample in a study of post-analysis software for immune sequencing data. Study-wide findings and caveats: TRBV5-6, TRBV5-1 and TRBV20-1 belonged to a set of roughly five TRBV segments that were more frequent in patients than controls.

Antigens of these TCRs are unknown. TCR beta cDNA libraries included unique molecular identifiers. From the PCR reads, TCRdb called clonotypes with MiXCR, one entry per CDR3 protein. In the table there are approximately 660,000 distinct CDR3 sequences, 55% to 60% of which are singletons. The specimen sequenced was blood. All receptors come from a girl aged 2-10 years with multiple sclerosis.

This clonotype has just a few counts. The chain carries TRBV20-1 and TRBJ2-7; TRBD1 matches 10 bases. Germline loops: CDR1 DFQATT, CDR2 SNEGSKA (reference sequence). The CDR3 has 11 residues. V lost 1 base and J lost 12; bases outside the gene matches: 3. CDR3: CSARVGTGVYF. CDR3 sequence (DNA): TGCAGTGCTAGAGTTGGGACAGGGGTGTACTTC.

This clonotype was counted only a few times. V is TRBV29-1 and J is TRBJ2-1; no clear D gene. The length of the CDR3 is 16 residues. Germline V gene lookup returns CDR1 SQVTM and CDR2 ANQGSEA. Deletions cut 0 bases from V and 0 bases from J, with 12 bases between. CDR3 region: CSVEDMESSSYNEQFF. The CDR3 region has the DNA TGCAGCGTTGAAGATATGGAGTCCAGCTCCTACAATGAGCAGTTCTTC.

The chain is built from TRBV2 and TRBJ1-5; 10 positions agree with TRBD1. Germline trimming cut 4 bases from V and 5 bases from J; bases unmatched to any gene: 5. Germline V gene data show CDR1 as SNHLY and CDR2 as FYNNEI. The CDR3 runs to 15 residues. CDR3 protein: CASSGGDRGDQPQHF. The CDR3 DNA is TGTGCCAGCAGTGGGGGGGACAGGGGCGATCAGCCCCAGCATTTT.

This chain joins TRBV3-1 and TRBJ2-1; 10 bases map to TRBD2. Germline lookup yields CDR1 LGHDT and CDR2 YNNKEL (reference sequence). The CDR3 totals 16 residues. V shed 0 bases and J 4 bases; nucleotides not matched to a gene: 3. The CDR3 here is CASSQDLTSGYNEQFF. The DNA of the CDR3 is TGTGCCAGCAGCCAAGATCTGACTAGCGGGTACAATGAGCAGTTCTTC.

This clonotype was recorded a few times. V is TRBV20-1 and J is TRBJ2-3, with D possibly matching TRBD1 (6 bases). Per the germline V gene, CDR1 is DFQATT and CDR2 is SNEGSKA (reference sequence). The CDR3 spans 15 residues. V shed 0 bases and J shed 3 bases, with 13 bases lying between them. The CDR3 here is CSARDRVQGTDTQYF. The CDR3 coding sequence is TGCAGTGCTAGAGATCGGGTCCAGGGGACAGATACGCAGTATTTT.

This clonotype turned up a few times. At one end, the junction sequence differs from germline, possibly due to a read error. The rearrangement joins TRBV10-3 to TRBJ2-6; D is perhaps TRBD1 (5 bases). The CDR3 has 16 residues. Germline CDR1 and CDR2: ENHRY and SYGVKD. In DNA form, the CDR3 reads TGTGCCATCAGTCCCAGGGAACAGGCTGGGGCCAACGCCCTGACTTTC. Amino acid sequence: CAISPREQAGANALTF.

The gene calls are TRBV20-1 and TRBJ2-3; D may be TRBD1 or TRBD2 (5 bases each). The germline gives CDR1 DFQATT, CDR2 SNEGSKA (reference sequence). With 3 bases removed from V and 2 bases from J, the gap between germline ends came to 15 bases. The CDR3 spans 15 residues. The CDR3 bases are TGCAGTGCTAGCCATTGGGACGGACACACAGATACGCAGTATTTT. Translation: CSASHWDGHTDTQYF.

The rearrangement uses TRBV20-1 and TRBJ2-7; TRBD2 matches at 7 bases. The CDR3 is made up of 15 amino acids. Germline assignment: CDR1 DFQATT and CDR2 SNEGSKA (reference sequence). V gave up 6 bases and J gave up 0 bases; unmatched junction bases: 11. CDR3 region: CSALSPTSSSYEQYF. CDR3 bases: TGCAGTGCCCTTTCCCCGACTAGCAGCTCCTACGAGCAGTACTTC.

The chain joins TRBV3-1 to TRBJ2-5; D uncertain. V gave up 3 bases and J gave up 3 bases, with 11 bases separating them. Germline V lookup: CDR1 LGHDT, CDR2 YNNKEL (reference sequence). CDR3 length equals 14 residues. CDR3 coding DNA: TGTGCCAGCAGCCAGAGCCGGTCCAAAGAGACCCAGTACTTC. Translation gives CASSQSRSKETQYF.

As to this clonotype: The final CDR3 position lacks the conserved phenylalanine or tryptophan, pointing to a likely read error. The chain employs TRBV5-1 and TRBJ2-3; D ambiguous. Trimming removed 0 bases from V and 2 bases from J, with 7 bases in between. Germline CDR1 and CDR2: SGHRS and YFSETQ. The CDR3 consists of 14 residues. The CDR3 here is CASSLEQLTDTQYV. The CDR3 DNA reads as TGCGCCAGCAGCTTGGAACAGCTCACAGATACGCAGTATGTT.

The chain recombines TRBV7-3 with TRBJ2-4; 8 nucleotides agree with TRBD2. The CDR3 length is 15 residues. V lost 5 bases and J lost 9; bases outside the gene matches: 12. CDR1 and CDR2 from the germline V gene are SGHTA and FQGTGA. The CDR3 bases are TGTGCCAGCAGCCAGCTGGGTAGCGGGACGGGCATTCAGTACTTC. As protein: CASSQLGSGTGIQYF.

The J gene is TRBJ2-7, the V gene TRBV29-1, with D perhaps matching TRBD1 (7 bases). The J call may be wrong; the DNA end is better matched by TRBJ2-5. The CDR3 loop spans 14 amino acids. The germline V gene encodes CDR1 SQVTM and CDR2 ANQGSEA. The CDR3 here is CSVGVAAGGETQYF. The CDR3 nucleotides read TGCAGCGTTGGGGTAGCGGCAGGGGGAGAGACCCAGTACTTC.

The chain combines TRBV20-1 with TRBJ2-1; TRBD2 matches at 9 bases. Germline CDR1 is DFQATT and CDR2 is SNEGSKA (reference sequence). CDR3 length: 15 residues. Trimming removed 2 bases from V and 0 bases from J; junction bases left unmatched: 2. The CDR3 is CSARHSGGSYNEQFF. CDR3 coding DNA: TGCAGTGCTAGACATAGCGGGGGCTCCTACAATGAGCAGTTCTTC.

This clonotype was recorded once. This chain links TRBV28 with TRBJ1-2, with a possible D match to TRBD1 (5 bases). CDR3 size: 11 residues. V lost 8 bases and J lost 2, with 6 bases in between. Germline values: CDR1 MDHEN, CDR2 SYDVKM. The CDR3 DNA is TGTGCCAGCCAGGGCAACTATGGCTACACCTTC. As protein: CASQGNYGYTF.

The chain joins TRBV20-1 to TRBJ1-2; TRBD1 might be the D (6 bases). The CDR3 runs to 12 residues. The V gene's germline CDR1 is DFQATT and CDR2 SNEGSKA (reference sequence). The V and J ends lost 3 bases and 6 bases respectively, with 11 bases between them. The CDR3: CSASRGNDGYTF. CDR3 DNA sequence: TGCAGTGCTAGCAGGGGCAATGATGGCTACACCTTC.

Concerning this clonotype: The missing conserved phenylalanine or tryptophan at the end of this CDR3 makes a read error likely. The V and J genes are TRBV20-1 and TRBJ2-4; D gene uncertain. The ends were cut back, 3 bases at V and 3 bases at J, with 6 bases in the middle. From germline, CDR1 is DFQATT and CDR2 SNEGSKA (reference sequence). The CDR3 totals 12 residues. The CDR3 is CSARRNKNIQYC. In DNA, the CDR3 is TGCAGTGCTAGGCGGAACAAAAACATTCAGTACTGC.

The chain uses TRBV7-8 and TRBJ1-2, with 7 positions matching TRBD1. CDR3 length: 17 amino acids. After removal of 5 bases from V and 0 bases from J, the junction contained 12 bases not matched to a gene. Germline CDR1 reads SGHVS; CDR2 reads FQNEAQ. CDR3 protein: CASSQRQGGLTNYGYTF. CDR3 nucleotide sequence: TGTGCCAGCAGCCAGAGACAGGGCGGCCTCACTAACTATGGCTACACCTTC.

The chain is built from TRBV15 and TRBJ2-7; maybe TRBD2 (6 bases). This CDR3 is built from 17 residues. Germline assignment: CDR1 LNHNV and CDR2 YYDKDF (reference sequence). The V end lost 3 bases, the J end lost 0 bases, and 18 bases lay between the germline ends. CDR3 in amino acids: CATSREGEGLGSYEQYF. For the CDR3, the DNA is TGTGCCACCAGCAGGGAGGGTGAGGGTCTGGGCTCCTACGAGCAGTACTTC.

The V call is TRBV6-5, the J call TRBJ1-4; D possibly corresponds to TRBD1 (5 bases). The CDR3 has 14 residues. The germline CDR1 and CDR2 sequences are MNHEY and SVGAGI. V was pared by 5 bases and J by 3 bases, with 10 bases between. CDR3 bases: TGTGCCAGCAGTCGGTGGGGCTCTAATGAAAAACTGTTTTTT. This codes for CASSRWGSNEKLFF.

Here the CDR3 reads CASSEGQADTQYF. The CDR3 DNA is TGTGCCAGCAGTGAAGGGCAAGCAGATACGCAGTATTTT. The chain couples TRBV2 to TRBJ2-3; D is unresolved. There are 13 residues in the CDR3. Germline V lookup: CDR1 SNHLY, CDR2 FYNNEI. Trimming took 1 base from V and 4 from J, leaving 6 bases between them.

This clonotype was seen only a few times. This chain joins TRBV12-3 or TRBV12-4 and TRBJ2-7, with 10 bases lining up with TRBD1. The CDR3 is made up of 13 amino acids. V shed 3 bases and J 5 bases; nucleotides not matched to a gene: 1. The CDR3 spells CASSLTGGHEQYF. In DNA form, the CDR3 reads TGTGCCAGCAGTTTGACAGGGGGCCACGAGCAGTACTTC.

This chain links TRBV7-8 with TRBJ1-2, with D hard to call. CDR3 length: 16 amino acids. Trimming removed 1 base from V and 4 bases from J, with 16 bases in between. Germline lookup yields CDR1 SGHVS and CDR2 FQNEAQ. This CDR3 is CASSLESAGGVYGYTF. The CDR3 DNA reads as TGTGCCAGCAGCTTAGAGTCAGCCGGTGGGGTCTATGGCTACACCTTC.

DNA of the CDR3: TGTGCCAGCAGCTTAGTGGCCCCGACTGTATATGGCTACACCTTC. This translates into CASSLVAPTVYGYTF. The V gene is TRBV7-2, the J gene TRBJ1-2; D gene uncertain. V gave up 1 base and J gave up 5 bases, with 14 bases separating them. This CDR3 contains 15 residues. Germline values: CDR1 SGHTA, CDR2 FQGNSA.

The chain carries TRBV18 and TRBJ1-5; 12 bases map to TRBD1. The V gene end was trimmed by 5 bases and the J gene end by 6 bases; junction bases not matched to a gene: 8. Germline V gene data show CDR1 as KGHSH and CDR2 as LQKENI. The CDR3 is 16 amino acids. The DNA of the CDR3 is TGTGCCAGCTCAACCTTAGGGACAGGGGGCCGTCAGCCCCAGCATTTT. It yields the protein CASSTLGTGGRQPQHF.

This clonotype has only a few counts. V and J are TRBV10-2 and TRBJ1-6, with a tentative D call TRBD1 (5 bases). The V gene lost 3 bases and the J gene lost 10 bases, with 10 bases spanning the gap. The CDR3 covers 13 residues. Germline V CDR1 and CDR2: WSHSY, SAAADI. The CDR3 is CASSESWDSPLHF. The CDR3 bases are TGCGCCAGCAGTGAATCTTGGGACTCACCCCTCCACTTT.

The V and J genes are TRBV12-3 or TRBV12-4 and TRBJ1-2; 7 bases match TRBD1. Losses at the gene ends were 3 bases for V and 8 bases for J; bases not matched to a gene: 6. The CDR3 length is 13 residues. The CDR3 is CASSFRQGEGYTF. The CDR3 nucleotides are TGTGCCAGCAGTTTTAGACAGGGCGAAGGCTACACCTTC.

This clonotype was seen a few times. The chain carries TRBV4-1 and TRBJ2-1; perhaps D is TRBD1 or TRBD2 (6 bases each). Trimming cost V 0 bases and J 0 bases, with 15 bases left between them. Per germline, CDR1 MGHRA and CDR2 YSYEKL. The CDR3 extends over 18 amino acids. CDR3 nucleotide sequence: TGCGCCAGCAGCCAAGAAGGGGGGCTAGCGAGCTCCTACAATGAGCAGTTCTTC. Translating gives CASSQEGGLASSYNEQFF.

V is TRBV5-1 and J is TRBJ2-1, with a weak D call TRBD2 (5 bases). The CDR3 contains 16 residues. Trimming pared 5 bases from V and 0 bases from J, leaving 15 bases between. CDR1 and CDR2 (germline): SGHRS, YFSETQ. Written as DNA, the CDR3 is TGCGCCAGCAGAGCCCCGGGAAGGGACTCCTACAATGAGCAGTTCTTC. Its translation is CASRAPGRDSYNEQFF.

The chain couples TRBV4-3 to TRBJ2-1; TRBD2 might be the D (5 bases). The V end was cut by 0 bases, the J end by 8 bases, with 20 bases between. The germline gives CDR1 LGHNA, CDR2 YSLEER. The CDR3 length is 17 residues. Here the CDR3 DNA reads TGCGCCAGCAGCCAAGATAACGTAGCGAGAGGTGTCTATGAGCAGTTCTTC. Translating gives CASSQDNVARGVYEQFF.

The CDR3 DNA sequence: TGCGCCAGCAGCCCACGGACAGGGGATTCCTACGAGCAGTACTTC. Translation: CASSPRTGDSYEQYF. The chain is built from TRBV5-1 and TRBJ2-7, with 9 bases aligning to TRBD1. The CDR3 has 15 residues. Germline assignment: CDR1 SGHRS and CDR2 YFSETQ. With V trimmed by 4 bases and J by 1 base, 6 bases remained unmatched. Full variable domain (outside the CDR3, taken from reference TRBV5-1 and TRBJ2-7): KAGVTQTPRYLIKTRGQQVTLSCSPISGHRSVSWYQQTPGQGLQFLFEYFSETQRNKGNFPGRFSGRQFSNSRSEMNVSTLELGDSALYLCASSPRTGDSYEQYFGPGTRLTVT.